Below are 25 T cell receptor beta chains sequenced from a single sample in a study of cytomegalovirus exposure and HLA in healthy donors. A multiplex PCR was run with 60 Vbeta primers and 13 Jbeta primers. Here immunoSEQ multiplex PCR was the method, and the copy in TCRdb shows in-frame clones only, minus some. The sample holds around 99,000 clones, approximately 76% seen once. Input material: PBMCs. Receptors were obtained from a woman between 50 and 59 years old in good health and CMV-seropositive.

The chain links TRBV29-1 to TRBJ2-3; D might be TRBD2 (6 bases). Germline CDR1 reads SQVTM; CDR2 reads ANQGSEA. This CDR3 has 15 residues. V gave up 4 bases and J gave up 6 bases, with 20 bases separating them. In DNA, the CDR3 is TGCAGCGTTGCACCGGGACTCCCTGGGGTGGATACGCAGTATTTT. Translating it yields CSVAPGLPGVDTQYF.

Only a few counts were recorded for this clone. The chain recombines TRBV4-3 with TRBJ1-1, with D perhaps matching TRBD1 (5 bases). The CDR3 spans 13 residues. Germline CDR1 LGHNA, CDR2 YSLEER. V shed 8 bases and J shed 5 bases, with 15 bases lying between them. CDR3 in DNA: TGCGCCAGCTCCCGGACCCGGGGGACTGAAGCTTTCTTT. Residues: CASSRTRGTEAFF.

The chain links TRBV7-2 to TRBJ2-6; tentatively, D is TRBD1 (6 bases). V dropped 7 bases and J dropped 0 bases, with 13 bases sitting between them. The CDR3 extends over 16 amino acids. CDR1 is SGHTA, CDR2 FQGNSA, per germline. The CDR3 sequence: CASNRAGYSGANVLTF. Written as DNA, the CDR3 is TGTGCCAGCAACAGGGCCGGATACTCTGGGGCCAACGTCCTGACTTTC.

The rearrangement joins TRBV6-1 to TRBJ1-2; TRBD1 aligns across 10 bases. Germline trimming cut 6 bases from V and 3 bases from J; bases unmatched to any gene: 7. Germline V gives CDR1 MNHNS, CDR2 SASEGT. This CDR3 is 15 amino acids long. CDR3 nucleotide sequence: TGTGCCAGCAGGGCCGGGACAGGGGACCACTATGGCTACACCTTC. Its translation is CASRAGTGDHYGYTF.

This chain uses TRBV6-5 with TRBJ2-7; 9 nucleotides agree with TRBD2. The CDR3 extends over 15 amino acids. The germline V gene has CDR1 MNHEY and CDR2 SVGAGI. V gave up 4 bases and J gave up 3 bases; unmatched junction bases: 7. Written as DNA, the CDR3 is TGTGCCAGCAGTTTGGGCGGGGGGGGAGGCTACGAGCAGTACTTC. The encoded protein is CASSLGGGGGYEQYF.

This clone has only a few counts. The junction departs from germline at one end; a sequencing error may be responsible. This CDR3 reads CASSERGNSQYF. In nucleotides, the CDR3 is TGTGCCAGCAGTGAAAGGGGAAACAGTCAGTACTTC. V usage is TRBV2 and J usage is TRBJ2-4; a weak D match, TRBD1 (5 bases). There are 12 residues in the CDR3. Germline lookup yields CDR1 SNHLY and CDR2 FYNNEI.

V is TRBV2 and J is TRBJ2-7; possible D gene TRBD2, 7 bases. Germline loops: CDR1 SNHLY, CDR2 FYNNEI. The CDR3 is made up of 14 amino acids. Trimming left V 6 bases short and J 3 bases short, with 15 bases between. The CDR3 loop is CASRERGAIYEQYF. The CDR3 DNA is TGTGCCAGCAGGGAACGGGGGGCAATCTACGAGCAGTACTTC.

This clone was observed a handful of times. The V and J genes are TRBV9 and TRBJ1-5, with a weak D call TRBD1 (6 bases). CDR1 is SGDLS, CDR2 YYNGEE, per germline. Trimming pared 4 bases from V and 5 bases from J, leaving 16 bases between. There are 15 residues in the CDR3. This CDR3 reads CASSPGGRKDQPQHF. The CDR3 bases are TGTGCCAGCAGCCCCGGGGGGCGGAAAGATCAGCCCCAGCATTTT.

A note on this clone: A junction end diverges from the germline sequence, so it may reflect a read error. The V and J genes are TRBV18 and TRBJ2-6; TRBD1 matches 10 bases. CDR1 and CDR2 (germline): KGHSH, LQKENI. This CDR3 is 17 amino acids long. The CDR3 sequence is CASSPGTGELGANGLTF. CDR3 DNA sequence: TGTGCCAGCTCACCGGGGACAGGGGAATTGGGGGCCAACGGCCTGACTTTC.

The chain has TRBV27 and TRBJ2-6; TRBD2 matches at 14 bases. This CDR3 contains 19 residues. The V and J ends lost 5 bases and 2 bases, in that order; junction bases with no gene match: 8. Germline V lookup: CDR1 MNHEY, CDR2 SMNVEV (reference sequence). The CDR3 protein is CASSPDRTSGRTGANVLTF. The CDR3 nucleotides read TGTGCCAGCAGTCCCGACCGGACTAGCGGGAGGACTGGGGCCAACGTCCTGACTTTC.

The chain couples TRBV10-3 to TRBJ2-3, with TRBD2 matching 14 bases. Germline V gene data show CDR1 as ENHRY and CDR2 as SYGVKD. The V and J ends lost 2 bases and 0 bases, in that order; junction bases with no gene match: 10. The CDR3 is 20 residues long. In nucleotides, the CDR3 is TGTGCCATCAGTGAGCCCCCGGGACTAGCGGGGGCCCCTAGCACAGATACGCAGTATTTT. This sequence encodes CAISEPPGLAGAPSTDTQYF.

The rearrangement joins TRBV21-1 to TRBJ1-1. TRBV21-1 is marked as a pseudogene. The CDR3 is 14 residues long. This chain's CDR3 is CASSIRRENTEAFF. DNA for the CDR3: TGTGCCAGCAGCATTCGACGGGAGAACACTGAAGCTTTCTTT.

V usage is TRBV18 and J usage is TRBJ2-3; 7 bases match TRBD2. This CDR3 has 15 amino acids. Germline V CDR1 and CDR2: KGHSH, LQKENI. V shed 4 bases, J shed 5 bases, and the junction held 9 bases outside the gene matches. The CDR3 nucleotides read TGTGCCAGCTCACGCCTGGGCGGGGGAGGAGATACGCAGTATTTT. Translating it yields CASSRLGGGGDTQYF. Complete variable domain (other parts from reference TRBV18 and TRBJ2-3): NAGVMQNPRHLVRRRGQEARLRCSPMKGHSHVYWYRQLPEEGLKFMVYLQKENIIDESGMPKERFSAEFPKEGPSILRIQQVVRGDSAAYFCASSRLGGGGDTQYFGPGTRLTVL.

The chain joins TRBV28 to TRBJ2-2, with 10 positions matching TRBD1. V lost 3 bases and J lost 5; bases outside the gene matches: 6. Germline V lookup: CDR1 MDHEN, CDR2 SYDVKM. CDR3 length: 16 amino acids. CDR3 sequence: CASSFSGTGETGELFF. CDR3 DNA: TGTGCCAGCAGTTTTTCCGGGACAGGGGAGACCGGGGAGCTGTTTTTT.

The rearrangement uses TRBV9 and TRBJ1-2, with unresolved D. The V and J ends lost 3 bases and 2 bases respectively, with 8 bases between them. The germline V gene encodes CDR1 SGDLS and CDR2 YYNGEE. This CDR3 region has 13 residues. The CDR3 spells CASSASGNYGYTF. The CDR3 nucleotides read TGTGCCAGCAGCGCATCGGGAAACTATGGCTACACCTTC.

This chain links TRBV7-3 with TRBJ2-1; 8 bases align to TRBD2. After removal of 5 bases from V and 8 bases from J, the junction contained 11 bases not matched to a gene. This CDR3 spans 15 amino acids. Germline V gene data show CDR1 as SGHTA and CDR2 as FQGTGA. CDR3 amino acids: CASSPSYGLADEQFF. CDR3 sequence (DNA): TGTGCCAGCAGCCCATCTTATGGACTAGCCGATGAGCAGTTCTTC. Full variable domain (missing parts from reference TRBV7-3 and TRBJ2-1): GAGVSQTPSNKVTEKGKYVELRCDPISGHTALYWYRQSLGQGPEFLIYFQGTGAADDSGLPNDRFFAVRPEGSVSTLKIQRTERGDSAVYLCASSPSYGLADEQFFGPGTRLTVL.

Only a few counts were recorded for this clone. Mismatch with germline at one junction end may stem from a read error. This chain joins TRBV15 and TRBJ2-6, with D possibly matching TRBD1 (5 bases). This CDR3 has 16 amino acids. Germline CDR1 and CDR2: LNHNV and YYDKDF (reference sequence). This CDR3 is CATSRDSSSGANGLTF. CDR3 coding DNA: TGTGCCACCAGCAGAGACAGCAGCTCTGGGGCCAACGGCCTGACTTTC. The full variable domain, rest sourced from reference TRBV15 and TRBJ2-6, is DAMVIQNPRYQVTQFGKPVTLSCSQTLNHNVMYWYQQKSSQAPKLLFHYYDKDFNNEADTPDNFQSRRPNTSFCFLDIRSPGLGDTAMYLCATSRDSSSGANGLTFGAGSRLTVL.

The chain links TRBV5-6 to TRBJ1-1; possible D gene TRBD1, 6 bases. The CDR3 runs to 16 residues. Germline CDR1 and CDR2: SGHDT and YYEEEE. V lost 4 bases, J lost 0 bases, and 16 bases lay in between. CDR3 protein: CASSLPGASLNTEAFF. The CDR3 region has the DNA TGTGCCAGCAGCCTGCCAGGGGCCTCCCTGAACACTGAAGCTTTCTTT. Filled out from reference TRBV5-6 and TRBJ1-1, the complete variable domain reads DAGVTQSPTHLIKTRGQQVTLRCSPKSGHDTVSWYQQALGQGPQFIFQYYEEEERQRGNFPDRFSGHQFPNYSSELNVNALLLGDSALYLCASSLPGASLNTEAFFGQGTRLTVV.

The chain links TRBV7-9 to TRBJ1-1; D not certain. Per the germline V gene, CDR1 is SEHNR and CDR2 is FQNEAQ (reference sequence). V was trimmed by 6 bases and J by 1 base, leaving 12 bases between them. The CDR3 consists of 14 residues. The CDR3 reads CASRVLRRNTEAFF. CDR3 nucleotides: TGTGCCAGCAGGGTGCTTCGGAGGAACACTGAAGCTTTCTTT.

A single count supports this clone. The chain links TRBV5-1 to TRBJ2-1; D gene uncertain. Trimming took off 4 bases at V and 0 bases at J, with 11 bases between the two ends. Per germline, CDR1 SGHRS and CDR2 YFSETQ. The CDR3 length is 15 residues. The CDR3 spells CASSRALNSYNEQFF. Written as DNA, the CDR3 is TGCGCCAGCAGCCGAGCATTAAACTCCTACAATGAGCAGTTCTTC.

The J gene is TRBJ1-6, the V gene TRBV7-9, with TRBD1 as a possible D gene (5 bases). Germline V CDR1 and CDR2: SEHNR, FQNEAQ (reference sequence). The CDR3 contains 14 residues. Trimming removed 2 bases at V and 6 bases at J, with 8 bases between. CDR3 protein: CASSLNQGNSPLHF. Here the CDR3 DNA reads TGTGCCAGCAGCTTAAATCAGGGTAATTCACCCCTCCACTTT. Based on the CDR3 plus reference TRBV7-9 and TRBJ1-6, the full variable domain is DTGVSQNPRHKITKRGQNVTFRCDPISEHNRLYWYRQTLGQGPEFLTYFQNEAQLEKSRLLSDRFSAERPKGSFSTLEIQRTEQGDSAMYLCASSLNQGNSPLHFGNGTRLTVT.

V gene TRBV7-2 combines with J gene TRBJ2-1; possible D gene TRBD1, 6 bases. V shed 5 bases and J shed 4 bases, with 24 bases lying between them. The CDR3 loop spans 18 amino acids. Germline V CDR1 and CDR2: SGHTA, FQGNSA. CDR3 in DNA: TGTGCCAGCAGCCCTTACCCCCTAGGGGGAGATATGTACAATGAGCAGTTCTTC. This translates into CASSPYPLGGDMYNEQFF.

This clone was picked up a small number of times. The chain combines TRBV15 with TRBJ2-6; TRBD1 might be the D (6 bases). V lost 5 bases and J lost 2, with 22 bases in between. From germline, CDR1 is LNHNV and CDR2 YYDKDF (reference sequence). The CDR3 is 19 amino acids. The chain's CDR3 is CATSGPGHFFEAGANVLTF. The CDR3 nucleotides are TGTGCCACCAGCGGACCGGGACACTTCTTTGAGGCTGGGGCCAACGTCCTGACTTTC.

This clone was seen a few times. The gene calls are TRBV2 and TRBJ2-7, with 9 bases matching TRBD2. The germline gives CDR1 SNHLY, CDR2 FYNNEI. The CDR3 extends over 13 amino acids. Unmatched junction bases numbered 5, after V lost 6 bases and J lost 5 bases. CDR3 DNA: TGTGCCAGCAGGCGGGGGGGAAACAACGAGCAGTACTTC. It yields the protein CASRRGGNNEQYF.

This clone was observed a few times. Written as DNA, the CDR3 is TGTGCCAGCAGTGAAGGGACAGTTACTGAAGCTTTCTTT. Translating it yields CASSEGTVTEAFF. The chain has TRBV6-1 and TRBJ1-1; tentative D call: TRBD1 (6 bases). The CDR3 contains 13 residues. Germline CDR1 reads MNHNS; CDR2 reads SASEGT. Deletions cut 1 base from V and 5 bases from J, with 8 bases between.